A single sample is the source of the 30 T cell receptor beta chains below, sequenced in a study of CD8+ T cells in alopecia areata. Extracted RNA was reverse transcribed, and the resulting cDNA served as sequencing template. Sequencing was performed with immunoSEQ multiplex PCR; in TCRdb, only in-frame clones are kept and a portion is missing. The sample lists about 210,000 clones, around 65% seen once, with 1% to 1.5% in the top ten. Indicated treatment: oral pan-JAK inhibitor, 5-10 mg twice daily. This sample comprised CD4+ T cells sorted from blood, obtained at approximately week 42, from a patient treated with tofacitinib. All receptors derive from a human donor with alopecia areata.

The V gene is TRBV29-1, the J gene TRBJ2-7, with 9 positions matching TRBD2. Germline V gives CDR1 SQVTM, CDR2 ANQGSEA. The J segment lost 0 bases and the V segment lost 6 bases, leaving 6 bases of the junction unmatched. This CDR3 contains 14 residues. CDR3 sequence: CSVGSGGLSYEQYF. In nucleotides, the CDR3 is TGCAGCGTGGGTAGCGGGGGCCTCTCCTACGAGCAGTACTTC.

The genes are TRBV11-2 and TRBJ2-7, with a tentative D call TRBD1 (6 bases). CDR1 SGHAT and CDR2 FQNNGV come from the germline V gene. The CDR3 extends over 12 amino acids. V lost 5 bases, J lost 6 bases, and 11 bases lay in between. CDR3 DNA sequence: TGTGCCAGCAGCAACAGGGTCGCCGAGCAGTACTTC. As protein: CASSNRVAEQYF.

Remarks on this clone: Different DNA sequences within this sample yield the same CDR3. The rearrangement links TRBV7-9 to TRBJ2-3, with D perhaps TRBD2 (5 bases). V was clipped by 0 bases and J by 1 base, with 5 bases between them. This CDR3 has 14 amino acids. Germline values: CDR1 SEHNR, CDR2 FQNEAQ (reference sequence). The CDR3 region has the DNA TGTGCCAGCAGCTTAGCCGGGGGCACAGATACGCAGTATTTT. Amino acids: CASSLAGGTDTQYF.

This sequence joins TRBV4-2 and TRBJ1-1; D remains ambiguous. V dropped 4 bases and J dropped 2 bases, with 17 bases sitting between them. The CDR3 length is 16 residues. Germline V gene sequence: CDR1 LGHNA, CDR2 YNFKEQ. CDR3 sequence reads: CASSLAGGGANTEAFF. As DNA, the CDR3 is TGTGCCAGCAGCCTCGCGGGTGGTGGAGCTAACACTGAAGCTTTCTTT.

The chain's CDR3 is CASNGGQGGEKLFF. CDR3 nucleotide sequence: TGCGCCAGCAACGGGGGGCAGGGCGGTGAAAAACTGTTTTTT. The chain combines TRBV4-1 with TRBJ1-4; TRBD1 is a possible D gene (6 bases). CDR1 is MGHRA, CDR2 YSYEKL, per germline. V was clipped by 7 bases and J by 7 bases, with 16 bases between them. This CDR3 contains 14 residues.

The rearrangement uses TRBV7-3 and TRBJ2-3, with D unresolved. CDR3 length: 12 residues. Trimming removed 4 bases at V and 14 bases at J, with 16 bases between. CDR1 SGHTA and CDR2 FQGTGA come from the germline V gene. DNA for the CDR3: TGTGCCAGCAGCTCGAATGGGGAATTGCGGTATTTT. Translation: CASSSNGELRYF.

This chain connects TRBV25-1 to TRBJ1-6, with D possibly TRBD1 on 6 matching bases. Trimming pared 6 bases from V and 9 bases from J, leaving 18 bases between. The CDR3 length is 15 residues. Germline V gene sequence: CDR1 MGHDK, CDR2 SYGVNS. CDR3 protein: CASRTDRQKPSPLHF. Written as DNA, the CDR3 is TGTGCCAGCAGAACAGACAGGCAAAAACCTTCACCCCTCCACTTT.

This sequence joins TRBV5-1 and TRBJ2-4; 9 nucleotides agree with TRBD1. Losses at the gene ends were 1 base for V and 8 bases for J; bases not matched to a gene: 10. Germline CDR1 SGHRS, CDR2 YFSETQ. This CDR3 region has 16 residues. The CDR3 sequence is CASSLSTQGAGDIQYF. CDR3 DNA: TGCGCCAGCAGCTTGAGTACACAGGGGGCAGGGGACATTCAGTACTTC.

Turning to this clone: The same CDR3 arises from other DNA sequences in this sample as well. The genes are TRBV7-2 and TRBJ2-4; 9 nucleotides match TRBD1. Germline CDR1 SGHTA, CDR2 FQGNSA. The CDR3 has 13 amino acids. V gave up 4 bases and J gave up 5 bases; unmatched junction bases: 0. CDR3 sequence: CASSYRGQNIQYF. In DNA form, the CDR3 reads TGTGCCAGCAGCTACAGGGGGCAAAACATTCAGTACTTC.

The V and J genes are TRBV29-1 and TRBJ1-2, with D possibly being TRBD1 (6 bases). The CDR3 is 14 amino acids. V was pared by 1 base and J by 4 bases, with 13 bases between. Germline loops: CDR1 SQVTM, CDR2 ANQGSEA. The CDR3 region is CSVEGGQDLYGYTF. In DNA form, the CDR3 reads TGCAGCGTTGAAGGGGGGCAAGACCTCTATGGCTACACCTTC.

V is TRBV6-5 and J is TRBJ1-6; no definite D call. Germline lookup yields CDR1 MNHEY and CDR2 SVGAGI. The CDR3 is 14 amino acids. The ends were cut back, 7 bases at V and 6 bases at J, with 13 bases in the middle. The CDR3 sequence: CASKNAGPNSPLHF. CDR3 in DNA: TGTGCCAGCAAGAATGCCGGGCCTAATTCACCCCTCCACTTT.

This clone was picked up a small number of times. The rearrangement links TRBV29-1 to TRBJ2-1, with D perhaps TRBD1 (5 bases). The CDR3 contains 13 residues. Germline lookup yields CDR1 SQVTM and CDR2 ANQGSEA. V was shortened by 2 bases and J by 4 bases, with 9 bases between the two germline ends. In DNA form, the CDR3 reads TGCAGCGTTGAAAGCAGGGTTTACAATGAGCAGTTCTTC. This encodes CSVESRVYNEQFF.

The V call is TRBV19, the J call TRBJ1-2; 12 bases are shared with TRBD1. The germline V gene encodes CDR1 LNHDA and CDR2 SQIVND (reference sequence). This CDR3 region has 15 residues. V gave up 6 bases and J gave up 4 bases; unmatched junction bases: 6. CDR3 residues: CASRPGTGGIYGYTF. The DNA for the CDR3 is TGTGCCAGTAGGCCCGGGACAGGGGGCATCTATGGCTACACCTTC.

This clone came up once. The chain is built from TRBV29-1 and TRBJ1-2; perhaps TRBD1 as D (5 bases). This CDR3 has 15 amino acids. Trimming removed 0 bases at V and 2 bases at J, with 13 bases between. Germline V gene lookup returns CDR1 SQVTM and CDR2 ANQGSEA. The CDR3 DNA reads TGCAGCGTTGAAGATCAGGCAGGGAGAAACTATGGCTACACCTTC. The encoded protein is CSVEDQAGRNYGYTF. The variable domain in full, with the rest retrieved from reference TRBV29-1 and TRBJ1-2, is SAVISQKPSRDICQRGTSLTIQCQVDSQVTMMFWYRQQPGQSLTLIATANQGSEATYESGFVIDKFPISRPNLTFSTLTVSNMSPEDSSIYLCSVEDQAGRNYGYTFGSGTRLTVV.

Judged by abundance, this clone is medium-sized. The J gene is TRBJ2-1, the V gene TRBV2; 7 nucleotides match TRBD2. The CDR3 runs to 15 residues. Germline CDR1 SNHLY, CDR2 FYNNEI. V lost 6 bases, J lost 9 bases, and 14 bases stayed unmatched. The CDR3 here is CASRPGLVGGGEQFF. The DNA for the CDR3 is TGTGCCAGCAGACCTGGACTAGTGGGTGGTGGTGAGCAGTTCTTC.

This clone was picked up one time. This specimen includes other DNA sequences encoding the same CDR3. The CDR3 sequence: CSVERGTNTEAFF. DNA of the CDR3: TGCAGCGTTGAACGGGGAACTAACACTGAAGCTTTCTTT. V usage is TRBV29-1 and J usage is TRBJ1-1; the D is unclear. V was shortened by 2 bases and J by 2 bases, with 9 bases between the two germline ends. The CDR3 totals 13 residues. CDR1 is SQVTM, CDR2 ANQGSEA, per germline.

CDR3 sequence (DNA): TGTGCCAGCAGGGGGACCCTGAGAGGGGCAGATACGCAGTATTTT. Translation: CASRGTLRGADTQYF. The chain couples TRBV2 to TRBJ2-3; either TRBD1 or TRBD2 may supply D (5 bases each). Germline CDR1 reads SNHLY; CDR2 reads FYNNEI. The CDR3 is made up of 15 amino acids. With 6 bases removed from V and 4 bases from J, the gap between germline ends came to 17 bases.

As for this clone: The sample has other DNA sequences that encode this CDR3 too. This chain connects TRBV5-6 to TRBJ2-7; TRBD1 matches at 8 bases. V trimming: 0 bases; J trimming: 4 bases; junction bases outside the gene matches: 0. This CDR3 spans 13 amino acids. CDR1 is SGHDT and CDR2 is YYEEEE in the germline V gene. The CDR3 sequence is CASSLDRGYEQYF. The CDR3 region has the DNA TGTGCCAGCAGCTTGGACAGGGGGTACGAGCAGTACTTC. Full variable domain (rest looked up from reference TRBV5-6 and TRBJ2-7): DAGVTQSPTHLIKTRGQQVTLRCSPKSGHDTVSWYQQALGQGPQFIFQYYEEEERQRGNFPDRFSGHQFPNYSSELNVNALLLGDSALYLCASSLDRGYEQYFGPGTRLTVT.

This sequence joins TRBV30 and TRBJ1-2; TRBD1 matches 9 bases. Germline trimming cut 5 bases from V and 7 bases from J; bases unmatched to any gene: 17. The CDR3 extends over 16 amino acids. The germline gives CDR1 GTSNPN, CDR2 SVGIG (reference sequence). The CDR3 spells CAWDSGSGQGSVGYTF. CDR3 nucleotide sequence: TGTGCCTGGGATAGTGGGTCGGGACAGGGAAGTGTTGGCTACACCTTC.

The chain joins TRBV19 to TRBJ1-2; 7 nucleotides line up with TRBD1. Germline CDR1 reads LNHDA; CDR2 reads SQIVND (reference sequence). CDR3 length: 16 amino acids. Trimming cost V 4 bases and J 3 bases; bases outside gene matches: 11. The CDR3 here is CASSNRGGGKDYGYTF. Written as DNA, the CDR3 is TGTGCCAGTAGTAACCGTGGAGGGGGCAAGGACTATGGCTACACCTTC.

This chain uses TRBV6-5 with TRBJ2-6, with a weak D call TRBD1 (5 bases). CDR1 and CDR2 (germline): MNHEY, SVGAGI. V was shortened by 5 bases and J by 1 base, with 9 bases between the two germline ends. This CDR3 is 15 amino acids long. In nucleotides, the CDR3 is TGTGCCAGCAGTCCCAGGGTATCTGGGGCCAACGTCCTGACTTTC. Its translation is CASSPRVSGANVLTF.

The chain recombines TRBV7-2 with TRBJ2-5; TRBD2 aligns across 8 bases. Unmatched junction bases numbered 2, after V lost 1 base and J lost 7 bases. The CDR3 totals 13 residues. Germline V gene data show CDR1 as SGHTA and CDR2 as FQGNSA. CDR3 nucleotide sequence: TGTGCCAGCAGCTTAGGGCTAGCGGGGACCCAGTACTTC. It codes for CASSLGLAGTQYF.

This clone was seen only a few times. No conserved phenylalanine or tryptophan ends this CDR3, so it is likely a read error. The DNA is left out, because the CDR3 cannot be placed on it with certainty; the CDR3 is given as TCRdb lists it. The chain joins TRBV29-1 to TRBJ1-1; the D call TRBD1 from the table was never checked on the DNA. Germline assignment: CDR1 SQVTM and CDR2 ANQGSEA. The CDR3 sequence runs 11 residues, both termini included. The CDR3 loop reads CSVAETGAWDL.

The chain carries TRBV7-9 and TRBJ1-6; 7 nucleotides line up with TRBD1. CDR3 length: 16 amino acids. V lost 7 bases to trimming and J lost 6 bases; unmatched junction nucleotides: 12. Germline lookup yields CDR1 SEHNR and CDR2 FQNEAQ (reference sequence). The CDR3 DNA sequence: TGTGCCAGCAACGCGGGACAGCGAGCCCTTAATTCACCCCTCCACTTT. Protein sequence: CASNAGQRALNSPLHF.

The chain couples TRBV30 to TRBJ1-2; no firm D call. Germline V gene data show CDR1 as GTSNPN and CDR2 as SVGIG (reference sequence). The CDR3 is made up of 12 amino acids. V was pared by 2 bases and J by 8 bases, with 12 bases between. CDR3 amino acids: CAWSPSLGGYTF. In DNA, the CDR3 is TGTGCCTGGAGTCCCAGTCTTGGAGGCTACACCTTC.

J is TRBJ2-3 and V is TRBV5-1; 10 nucleotides line up with TRBD2. The germline V gene encodes CDR1 SGHRS and CDR2 YFSETQ. V lost 5 bases to trimming and J lost 2 bases; unmatched junction nucleotides: 2. The CDR3 spans 14 residues. CDR3 loop: CASSSGGLTDTQYF. The CDR3, as DNA: TGCGCCAGCAGTAGCGGGGGGCTCACAGATACGCAGTATTTT.

The chain has TRBV2 and TRBJ2-2; 7 nucleotides align to TRBD2. The trim removed 2 bases at V and 1 base at J, leaving 1 base unmatched. Germline CDR1 and CDR2: SNHLY and FYNNEI. This CDR3 spans 15 amino acids. This CDR3 is CASSEQRGNTGELFF. The CDR3 DNA reads TGTGCCAGCAGTGAACAGCGGGGGAACACCGGGGAGCTGTTTTTT. Together with reference TRBV2 and TRBJ2-2, the CDR3 gives the full variable domain: EPEVTQTPSHQVTQMGQEVILRCVPISNHLYFYWYRQILGQKVEFLVSFYNNEISEKSEIFDDQFSVERPDGSNFTLKIRSTKLEDSAMYFCASSEQRGNTGELFFGEGSRLTVL.

The chain is built from TRBV30 and TRBJ2-7; D is possibly TRBD1 (5 bases). Trimming pared 4 bases from V and 6 bases from J, leaving 16 bases between. Germline CDR1 GTSNPN, CDR2 SVGIG (reference sequence). CDR3 length: 13 amino acids. CDR3 bases: TGTGCCTGGACCCGAACCTCAGGGCCCGAGCAGTACTTC. Translation gives CAWTRTSGPEQYF.

The chain couples TRBV30 to TRBJ1-2, with D unresolved. Trimming stripped 0 bases from V and 3 bases from J, with 20 bases between. The germline V gene has CDR1 GTSNPN and CDR2 SVGIG (reference sequence). This CDR3 has 17 residues. The CDR3 protein is CAWSVLAGWNRDYGYTF. The CDR3 nucleotides read TGTGCCTGGAGTGTACTGGCAGGCTGGAATCGGGACTATGGCTACACCTTC.

This clone was detected a few times. The chain uses TRBV5-1 and TRBJ1-6; TRBD1 might be the D (5 bases). The CDR3 loop spans 13 amino acids. V lost 0 bases and J lost 15, with 13 bases in between. The germline V gene has CDR1 SGHRS and CDR2 YFSETQ. CDR3 sequence: CASSLDQGLDLHF. The CDR3 coding sequence is TGCGCCAGCAGCTTGGATCAGGGTTTGGACCTCCACTTT.